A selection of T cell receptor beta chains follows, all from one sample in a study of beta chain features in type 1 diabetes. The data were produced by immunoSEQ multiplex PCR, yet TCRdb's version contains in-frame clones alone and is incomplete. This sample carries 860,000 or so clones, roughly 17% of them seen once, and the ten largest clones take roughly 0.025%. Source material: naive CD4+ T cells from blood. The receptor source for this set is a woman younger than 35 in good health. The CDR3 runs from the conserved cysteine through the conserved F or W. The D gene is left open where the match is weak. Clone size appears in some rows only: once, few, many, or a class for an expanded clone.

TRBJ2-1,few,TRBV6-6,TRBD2,TGTGCCAGCAGTTTTAGCGGGAGGTTATACCATGAGCAGTTCTTC,CASSFSGRLYHEQFF
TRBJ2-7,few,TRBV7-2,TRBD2,TGTGCCAGCAGCCCCGGCGGGGGGGCGGAGTACTTC,CASSPGGGAEYF
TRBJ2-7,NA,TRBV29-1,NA,TGCAGCGTCGCACCACGCTACAGGGAGTCCTACGAGCAGTACTTC,CSVAPRYRESYEQYF
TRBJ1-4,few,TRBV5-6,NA,TGTGCCAGCAGCCGAGGAACCAAGGAAAAACTGTTTTTT,CASSRGTKEKLFF
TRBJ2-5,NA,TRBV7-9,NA,TGTGCCAGCAGCTCGGCCCCCCAGGGGAGTCAGTACTTC,CASSSAPQGSQYF
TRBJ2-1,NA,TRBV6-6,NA,TGTGCCAGCAGTTACTCGACAGCCTACAATGAGCAGTTCTTC,CASSYSTAYNEQFF
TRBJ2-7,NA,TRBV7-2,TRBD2,TGTGCCAGCAGCTTATCGACTAGCGGTAGCTACGAGCAGTACTTC,CASSLSTSGSYEQYF
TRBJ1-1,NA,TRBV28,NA,TGTGCCAGTCAAGTGGGCGGGGCAGTGAGAACTGAAGCTTTCTTT,CASQVGGAVRTEAFF
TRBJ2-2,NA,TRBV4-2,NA,TGTGCCAGCAGCCAAAGCCCCCATCGTCCCAAGAACACCGGGGAGCTGTTTTTT,CASSQSPHRPKNTGELFF
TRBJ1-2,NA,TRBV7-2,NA,TGTGCCAGCAGCTTTGGGCGCCACTTTGAAACTTACACCTTC,CASSFGRHFETYTF
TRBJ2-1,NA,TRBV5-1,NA,TGCGCCAGCAGCTTGGCCGTGGGGTACAATGAGCAGTTCTTC,CASSLAVGYNEQFF
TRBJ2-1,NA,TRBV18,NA,TGTGCCAGCTCACCACCGGGGACGAGCTCCTACAATGAGCAGTTCTTC,CASSPPGTSSYNEQFF
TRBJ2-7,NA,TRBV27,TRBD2,TGTGCCAGCCAGGGTTCAGCGGGATCCTACGAGCAGTACTTC,CASQGSAGSYEQYF
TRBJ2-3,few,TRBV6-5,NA,TGTGCCATCTCCAACAGGGAAGATACGCAGTATTTT,CAISNREDTQYF
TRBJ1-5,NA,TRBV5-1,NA,TGTGCCAGCAGGTGGGTGTATAGCAATCAGCCCCAGCATTTT,CASRWVYSNQPQHF
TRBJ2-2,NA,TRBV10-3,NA,TGTGCCATCAGGAGGCAGGGCCCCTACACCGGGGAGCTGTTTTTT,CAIRRQGPYTGELFF
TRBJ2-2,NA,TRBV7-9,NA,TGTGCCAGCAGCAGGACAGAGACGAACACCGGGGAGCTGTTTTTT,CASSRTETNTGELFF
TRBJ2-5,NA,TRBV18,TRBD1,TGTGCCAGCTCACCGGGACAGACAACCGGGAAAGAGACCCAGTACTTC,CASSPGQTTGKETQYF
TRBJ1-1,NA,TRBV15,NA,TGTGCCACCAGCAGGGGATCGGGGGCGATGAACACTGAAGCTTTCTTT,CATSRGSGAMNTEAFF
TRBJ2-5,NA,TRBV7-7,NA,TGTGCTAGCAGCGTTATGGGAGCAGGAGGGGGAGAGACCCAGTACTTC,CASSVMGAGGGETQYF
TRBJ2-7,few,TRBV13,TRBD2,TGTGCCAGCAGCTTAGTGCGGACTAGCGGGAGGGCCTTCTACGAGCAGTACTTC,CASSLVRTSGRAFYEQYF
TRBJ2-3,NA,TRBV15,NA,TGTGCCACCAGCAACTCTCTTATTGATACGCAGTATTTT,CATSNSLIDTQYF
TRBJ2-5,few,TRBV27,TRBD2,TGTGCCAGCAGTTCCGGACTAGCGGGAGTAGGGGAGACCCAGTACTTC,CASSSGLAGVGETQYF
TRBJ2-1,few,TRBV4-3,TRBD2,TGCGCCAGCAGCCAAGTAGCGGGAGATGTCTACAATGAGCAGTTCTTC,CASSQVAGDVYNEQFF
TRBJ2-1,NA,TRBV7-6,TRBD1,TGTGCCAGCAGCTTAGCAGGGACAGGGGTTGATGAGCAGTTCTTC,CASSLAGTGVDEQFF
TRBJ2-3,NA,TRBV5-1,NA,TGCGCCAGCAGCTTGGCCACTACCCCTCGTGCAGATACGCAGTATTTT,CASSLATTPRADTQYF
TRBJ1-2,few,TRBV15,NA,TGTGCCACCAGCAGAGATTCGACTAACTATGGCTACACCTTC,CATSRDSTNYGYTF
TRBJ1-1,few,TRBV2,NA,TGTGCCAGCAGTGAAATGGAATCTGAAGCTTTCTTT,CASSEMESEAFF
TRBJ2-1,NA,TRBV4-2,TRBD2,TGTGCCAGCAGCCGAGAACTAGCGGGAGACTACAATGAGCAGTTCTTC,CASSRELAGDYNEQFF
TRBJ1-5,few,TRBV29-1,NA,TGCAGCGTCGCAAATAGCAATCAGCCCCAGCATTTT,CSVANSNQPQHF
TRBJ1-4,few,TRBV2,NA,TGTGCCAGCAGAATCACAAGGGCAACTAATGAAAAACTGTTTTTT,CASRITRATNEKLFF
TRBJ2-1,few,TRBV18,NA,TGTGCCAGCTCACCCACTTCCCCCAACAATGAGCAGTTCTTC,CASSPTSPNNEQFF
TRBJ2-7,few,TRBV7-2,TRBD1,TGTGCCAGCAGCTACGGGACAGGACTATCCTACGAGCAGTACTTC,CASSYGTGLSYEQYF
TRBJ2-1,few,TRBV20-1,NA,TGCAGTGCTAGGGGACACAATGAGCAGTTCTTC,CSARGHNEQFF
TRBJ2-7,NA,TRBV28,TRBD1,TGTGCCAGCAGTTTACCCCGGGACAGGACCACCTACGAGCAGTACTTC,CASSLPRDRTTYEQYF
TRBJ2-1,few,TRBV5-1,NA,TGCGCCAGCAGCCCAGACACGGGGCCATTCAATGAGCAGTTCTTC,CASSPDTGPFNEQFF
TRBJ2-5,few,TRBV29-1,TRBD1,TGCAGCGTCGGAAGGGGGCGTTTAGGGGAGACCCAGTACTTC,CSVGRGRLGETQYF
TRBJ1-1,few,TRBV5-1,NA,TGCGCCAGCAGTCCACAGGGTGACACTGAAGCTTTCTTT,CASSPQGDTEAFF
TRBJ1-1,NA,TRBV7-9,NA,TGTGCCAGCAGCTTACCGAGTTATACTGAAGCTTTCTTT,CASSLPSYTEAFF
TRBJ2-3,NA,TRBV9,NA,TGTGCCAGCAGCTTAACGGCGGGCGGGGTGGCAGATACGCAGTATTTT,CASSLTAGGVADTQYF
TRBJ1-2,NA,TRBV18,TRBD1,TGTGCCAGCTCTCCAGACAGGGACAGGCGCTACACCTTC,CASSPDRDRRYTF
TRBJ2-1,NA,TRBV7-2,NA,TGTGCCAGCAGCTTCTGGTTCATGTCGCGGGAGCAGTTCTTC,CASSFWFMSREQFF
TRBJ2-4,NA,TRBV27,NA,TGTGCCAGCAGTGGACAGAGACTAGCCAAAAACATTCAGTACTTC,CASSGQRLAKNIQYF
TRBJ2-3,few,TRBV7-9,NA,TGTGCCATCTATAGCGACGATACGCAGTATTTT,CAIYSDDTQYF
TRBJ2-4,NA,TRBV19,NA,TGTGCCAGTAGTAATAGAGCCAAAAACATTCAGTACTTC,CASSNRAKNIQYF
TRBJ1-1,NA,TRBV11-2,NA,TGTGCCAGCAGCTTAGGGGGACATATGAACACTGAAGCTTTCTTT,CASSLGGHMNTEAFF
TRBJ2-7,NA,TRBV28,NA,TGTGCCAGCAGTTCTTACTACGAGCAGTACTTC,CASSSYYEQYF
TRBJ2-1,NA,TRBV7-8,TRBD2,TGTGCCAGCAGCTTAGCTTGGACTAGCGGGAGCCCCAATGAGCAGTTCTTC,CASSLAWTSGSPNEQFF
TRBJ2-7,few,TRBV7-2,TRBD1,TGTGCCAGCAGCCCACGGACAGGGAAAAATTACGAGCAGTACTTC,CASSPRTGKNYEQYF
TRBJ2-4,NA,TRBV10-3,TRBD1,TGTGCCACAAAGGGGGCAACGGGCATTCAGTACTTC,CATKGATGIQYF
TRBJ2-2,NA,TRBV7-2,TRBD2,TGTGCCAGCAGCTTAACTAGCGGGATGAACACCGGGGAGCTGTTTTTT,CASSLTSGMNTGELFF
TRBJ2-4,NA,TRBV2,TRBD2,TGTGCCAGCAGGGAACTAGCGGGAGGAGTGAACATTCAGTACTTC,CASRELAGGVNIQYF